The T cell receptor (beta chain) described here comes from a study of blood T cell repertoires in COVID-19. The CDR3 length is 19 residues. Measured with immunoSEQ multiplex PCR; TCRdb has only the in-frame clones, and not every one. This table holds tens of thousands of clones, approximately 90% found once. This rearrangement joins TRBV1 to TRBJ2-7; the DNA was not compared with TRBD2, the D call given in the table. TRBV1 counts as a pseudogene. This clonotype was obtained from a woman aged 25 to 39 in a cohort sampled during active COVID-19. The specimen sequenced was peripheral blood. For the CDR3, the DNA is TGCACCAGCAGCCAAGAAAAGGTTGGGAGGCGGGAGGGATCCTACGAGCAGTACTTC. Translation gives CTSSQEKVGRREGSYEQYF.